The 26 T cell receptor beta chains below come from one sample, sequenced in a study of blood T cell repertoires in COVID-19. Method: immunoSEQ multiplex PCR; TCRdb's copy keeps in-frame clones and lacks some. Among approximately 150,000 clones listed, 80% to 90% were seen once. The sample taken for sequencing was peripheral blood. The receptors were gathered from a woman aged 45-60 years with acute or convalescent COVID-19.

The chain is built from TRBV6-6 and TRBJ1-2, with D unresolved. CDR3 length: 16 residues. The ends were cut back, 0 bases at V and 7 bases at J, with 18 bases in the middle. CDR1 is MNHNY and CDR2 is SVGAGI in the germline V gene (reference sequence). The DNA of the CDR3 is TGTGCCAGCAGTTACTCTCCTCGCAGGTCTGGAGGTGGCTACACCTTC. Translation gives CASSYSPRRSGGGYTF.

This rearrangement joins TRBV24-1 to TRBJ2-3; 9 bases align to TRBD1. Germline CDR1 and CDR2: KGHDR and SFDVKD. CDR3 length equals 17 residues. J gave up 2 bases and V 4 bases, and 9 bases lay outside the gene matches. Written as DNA, the CDR3 is TGTGCCACCAGTGAGCCCGGGACAGGGTGGACCACAGATACGCAGTATTTT. Amino acids: CATSEPGTGWTTDTQYF.

This chain joins TRBV13 and TRBJ2-7, with 7 bases lining up with TRBD1. Germline assignment: CDR1 PRHDT and CDR2 FYEKMQ (reference sequence). The CDR3 contains 14 residues. The junction had 6 bases not matched to a gene; V was cut back by 5 bases and J by 2 bases. The CDR3 region has the DNA TGTGCCAGCAGCGCCGGACAGGCACCCTACGAGCAGTACTTC. Translated, it gives CASSAGQAPYEQYF. Full variable domain (remainder filled in from reference TRBV13 and TRBJ2-7): AAGVIQSPRHLIKEKRETATLKCYPIPRHDTVYWYQQGPGQDPQFLISFYEKMQSDKGSIPDRFSAQQFSDYHSELNMSSLELGDSALYFCASSAGQAPYEQYFGPGTRLTVT.

The chain uses TRBV5-1 and TRBJ1-4; D ambiguous. In germline, CDR1 is SGHRS, CDR2 YFSETQ. Between the trimmed V and J ends, which lost 3 bases and 4 bases, there was a span of 19 bases. This CDR3 region has 17 residues. The CDR3, as DNA: TGCGCCAGCAGCTCGGGAGAAGGAAACTTGGGTAATGAAAAACTGTTTTTT. Protein product: CASSSGEGNLGNEKLFF.

This chain joins TRBV9 and TRBJ1-1; 8 bases align to TRBD1. Per germline, CDR1 SGDLS and CDR2 YYNGEE. The CDR3 consists of 14 residues. V was clipped by 2 bases and J by 10 bases; unmatched bases: 10. CDR3 nucleotide sequence: TGTGCCAGCAGCGTCCTCCCAGGGGGCGCGATAGCTTTCTTT. Its translation is CASSVLPGGAIAFF.

The rearrangement uses TRBV9 and TRBJ1-4, with TRBD1 identical over 10 bases. The CDR3 covers 14 residues. V shed 4 bases and J 6 bases; nucleotides not matched to a gene: 3. Germline values: CDR1 SGDLS, CDR2 YYNGEE. CDR3 sequence (DNA): TGTGCCAGCAGCTCCGGGACAGGGGATGAAAAACTGTTTTTT. It is translated as CASSSGTGDEKLFF.

The chain links TRBV12-3 or TRBV12-4 to TRBJ1-6; unclear D gene. This CDR3 comprises 13 residues. Trimming pared 3 bases from V and 9 bases from J, leaving 9 bases between. The chain's CDR3 is CASSLRRSSPLHF. The CDR3 nucleotides read TGTGCCAGCAGTTTGAGACGGAGTTCACCCCTCCACTTT.

CDR3 DNA: TGTGCCAGCAGTGACGGAGCGGGGGGACCCGGGGAGCTGTTTTTT. This translates into CASSDGAGGPGELFF. The V call is TRBV6-4, the J call TRBJ2-2; 9 nucleotides agree with TRBD2. Germline V lookup: CDR1 MRHNA, CDR2 SNTAGT. Trimming cost V 2 bases and J 6 bases; bases outside gene matches: 4. The CDR3 is 15 amino acids.

The chain links TRBV20-1 to TRBJ2-5; a weak D match, TRBD2 (6 bases). V was trimmed by 3 bases and J by 0 bases, leaving 14 bases between them. Germline V gene lookup returns CDR1 DFQATT and CDR2 SNEGSKA (reference sequence). This CDR3 is built from 15 residues. In nucleotides, the CDR3 is TGCAGTGCTAGTGCACCCCGGGGGAACCAAGAGACCCAGTACTTC. Translation gives CSASAPRGNQETQYF.

The chain has TRBV6-5 and TRBJ1-2; perhaps TRBD1 as D (6 bases). CDR1 is MNHEY, CDR2 SVGAGI, per germline. The ends were cut back, 0 bases at V and 2 bases at J, with 7 bases in the middle. The CDR3 totals 14 residues. CDR3 sequence (DNA): TGTGCCAGCAGTTACTCCACAGGGAACTATGGCTACACCTTC. It encodes CASSYSTGNYGYTF.

The gene calls are TRBV2 and TRBJ2-7, with 10 bases that match TRBD1. Per germline, CDR1 SNHLY and CDR2 FYNNEI. The V and J ends lost 9 bases and 0 bases, in that order; junction bases with no gene match: 8. The CDR3 spans 15 residues. CDR3 amino acids: CARKGQGKSSYEQYF. The DNA for the CDR3 is TGTGCCAGAAAGGGACAGGGGAAGAGCTCCTACGAGCAGTACTTC.

The genes are TRBV24-1 and TRBJ2-7, with 7 bases fitting TRBD1. There are 13 residues in the CDR3. V was pared by 6 bases and J by 3 bases, with 4 bases of the junction left unmatched. Germline V gene data show CDR1 as KGHDR and CDR2 as SFDVKD. CDR3 coding DNA: TGTGCCACCAGTCCACGGGACAGCTACGAGCAGTACTTC. Its translation: CATSPRDSYEQYF.

The CDR3 DNA follows: TGTGCCACCAGTGATTTGTGGCCTCCTAGCACAGATACGCAGTATTTT. It encodes CATSDLWPPSTDTQYF. The chain has TRBV24-1 and TRBJ2-3; D call uncertain. V lost 0 bases and J lost 0, with 9 bases in between. This CDR3 has 16 residues. Germline lookup yields CDR1 KGHDR and CDR2 SFDVKD.

The chain employs TRBV27 and TRBJ2-1; 8 bases fit TRBD2. Germline lookup yields CDR1 MNHEY and CDR2 SMNVEV (reference sequence). V shed 5 bases and J 5 bases; nucleotides not matched to a gene: 5. The CDR3 sequence is 14 residues long. The CDR3 coding sequence is TGTGCCAGCAGTCTAGCGGGCGGAAACAATGAGCAGTTCTTC. This codes for CASSLAGGNNEQFF.

The gene calls are TRBV7-2 and TRBJ2-3, with TRBD2 matching 8 bases. There are 16 residues in the CDR3. The germline gives CDR1 SGHTA, CDR2 FQGNSA. V shed 5 bases, J shed 3 bases, and the junction held 10 bases outside the gene matches. The CDR3 sequence: CASSIFGGAGTDTQYF. In DNA, the CDR3 is TGTGCCAGCAGCATCTTCGGGGGGGCTGGGACAGATACGCAGTATTTT. The entire variable domain, with the rest obtained from reference TRBV7-2 and TRBJ2-3, is as follows: GAGVSQSPSNKVTEKGKDVELRCDPISGHTALYWYRQSLGQGLEFLIYFQGNSAPDKSGLPSDRFSAERTGGSVSTLTIQRTQQEDSAVYLCASSIFGGAGTDTQYFGPGTRLTVL.

This clone appeared once. V and J are TRBV27 and TRBJ1-5, with a possible D match to TRBD1 (5 bases). V was shortened by 1 base and J by 5 bases, with 12 bases between the two germline ends. The germline gives CDR1 MNHEY, CDR2 SMNVEV (reference sequence). The CDR3 is 15 residues long. This CDR3 is CASSLLGGADQPQHF. In nucleotides, the CDR3 is TGTGCCAGCAGTTTATTAGGAGGGGCAGATCAGCCCCAGCATTTT.

The chain links TRBV7-2 to TRBJ1-2, with D unresolved. Trimming stripped 1 base from V and 4 bases from J, with 13 bases between. The CDR3 loop spans 15 amino acids. Germline V gene sequence: CDR1 SGHTA, CDR2 FQGNSA. In DNA form, the CDR3 reads TGTGCCAGCAGCTTAGAGTCGGTCAGGTCCTATGGCTACACCTTC. It yields the protein CASSLESVRSYGYTF.

The CDR3 spells CASSHTGDRAYEQYF. For the CDR3, the DNA is TGTGCCAGCAGCCACACCGGGGACAGAGCCTACGAGCAGTACTTC. J is TRBJ2-7 and V is TRBV7-9, with 7 bases that match TRBD1. Trimming removed 5 bases from V and 2 bases from J; junction bases left unmatched: 9. The CDR3 totals 15 residues. Germline CDR1 reads SEHNR; CDR2 reads FQNEAQ (reference sequence).

As to this clone: The same CDR3 also results from other DNA sequences found in this sample. The chain carries TRBV10-1 and TRBJ1-2, with 10 bases fitting TRBD1. The V gene's germline CDR1 is WNHNN and CDR2 SYGVQD (reference sequence). The CDR3 is 17 amino acids. Trimming removed 4 bases from V and 4 bases from J; junction bases left unmatched: 12. The chain's CDR3 is CASSGLRDRGVGYGYTF. CDR3 sequence (DNA): TGCGCCAGCAGTGGTTTAAGGGACAGGGGTGTGGGCTATGGCTACACCTTC.

The V and J genes are TRBV6-5 and TRBJ2-1; 12 bases align to TRBD2. The ends lost 8 bases at V and 10 bases at J; junction bases unmatched: 12. Germline V gives CDR1 MNHEY, CDR2 SVGAGI. The CDR3 is 15 amino acids. CDR3 DNA sequence: TGTGCCAGCGCGGGACTAGCGGGCGCAAAAGGGGAGCAGTTCTTC. Amino acids: CASAGLAGAKGEQFF.

The chain is built from TRBV25-1 and TRBJ1-3; 7 nucleotides line up with TRBD1. V lost 4 bases and J lost 0; bases outside the gene matches: 3. This CDR3 comprises 15 residues. CDR1 is MGHDK and CDR2 is SYGVNS in the germline V gene. The CDR3 loop is CASSAYRGSGNTIYF. In nucleotides, the CDR3 is TGTGCCAGCAGTGCATACAGGGGCTCTGGAAACACCATATATTTT.

V usage is TRBV28 and J usage is TRBJ1-5, with a weak D call TRBD1 (6 bases). The CDR3 contains 17 residues. Germline lookup yields CDR1 MDHEN and CDR2 SYDVKM. The V end was cut by 7 bases, the J end by 4 bases, with 23 bases between. The CDR3 is CASTPNSETGANQPQHF. The CDR3 nucleotides are TGTGCCAGCACGCCAAACAGTGAGACAGGAGCGAATCAGCCCCAGCATTTT. The whole variable domain, filled in from reference TRBV28 and TRBJ1-5, reads DVKVTQSSRYLVKRTGEKVFLECVQDMDHENMFWYRQDPGLGLRLIYFSYDVKMKEKGDIPEGYSVSREKKERFSLILESASTNQTSMYLCASTPNSETGANQPQHFGDGTRLSIL.

V usage is TRBV30 and J usage is TRBJ1-2, with D perhaps matching TRBD1 (5 bases). Trimming took off 3 bases at V and 8 bases at J, with 16 bases between the two ends. The CDR3 contains 13 residues. In germline, CDR1 is GTSNPN, CDR2 SVGIG (reference sequence). The CDR3 region is CAWRLGSGVGYTF. CDR3 bases: TGTGCCTGGAGACTAGGGTCGGGGGTCGGCTACACCTTC.

This clone was observed a single time. J is TRBJ2-3 and V is TRBV27, with a tentative D call TRBD1 (6 bases). Germline V gene data show CDR1 as MNHEY and CDR2 as SMNVEV (reference sequence). The CDR3 spans 13 residues. V dropped 3 bases and J dropped 11 bases, with 15 bases sitting between them. The CDR3 region has the DNA TGTGCCAGCAGTTTCCCGGGACATCCGGAGCAGTATTTT. This translates into CASSFPGHPEQYF.

This chain links TRBV6-5 with TRBJ1-2; tentative D call: TRBD1 (6 bases). The V end lost 7 bases, the J end lost 0 bases, and 12 bases lay between the germline ends. The CDR3 consists of 14 residues. Germline V gene sequence: CDR1 MNHEY, CDR2 SVGAGI. CDR3 sequence reads: CASTTGPANYGYTF. Written as DNA, the CDR3 is TGTGCCAGCACCACAGGGCCCGCTAACTATGGCTACACCTTC.

This chain joins TRBV27 and TRBJ2-3; 10 bases line up with TRBD2. V lost 3 bases to trimming and J lost 5 bases; unmatched junction nucleotides: 5. This CDR3 comprises 15 residues. CDR1 is MNHEY and CDR2 is SMNVEV in the germline V gene (reference sequence). CDR3 amino acids: CASSFPSGGVDTQYF. CDR3 nucleotide sequence: TGTGCCAGCAGTTTTCCAAGCGGGGGGGTAGATACGCAGTATTTT.